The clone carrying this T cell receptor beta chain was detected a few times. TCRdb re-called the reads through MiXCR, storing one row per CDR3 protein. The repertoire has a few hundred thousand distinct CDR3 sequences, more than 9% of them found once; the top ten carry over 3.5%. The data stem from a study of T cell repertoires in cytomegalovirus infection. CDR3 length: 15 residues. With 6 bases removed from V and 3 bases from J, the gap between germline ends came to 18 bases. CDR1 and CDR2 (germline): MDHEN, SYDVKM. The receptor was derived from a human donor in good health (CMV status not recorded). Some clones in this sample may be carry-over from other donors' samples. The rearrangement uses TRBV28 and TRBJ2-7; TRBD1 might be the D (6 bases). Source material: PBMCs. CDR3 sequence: CASSRDILRGYEQYF. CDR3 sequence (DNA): TGTGCCAGCAGCCGGGACATCCTTCGGGGCTACGAGCAGTACTTC. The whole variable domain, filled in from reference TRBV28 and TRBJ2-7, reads DVKVTQSSRYLVKRTGEKVFLECVQDMDHENMFWYRQDPGLGLRLIYFSYDVKMKEKGDIPEGYSVSREKKERFSLILESASTNQTSMYLCASSRDILRGYEQYFGPGTRLTVT.